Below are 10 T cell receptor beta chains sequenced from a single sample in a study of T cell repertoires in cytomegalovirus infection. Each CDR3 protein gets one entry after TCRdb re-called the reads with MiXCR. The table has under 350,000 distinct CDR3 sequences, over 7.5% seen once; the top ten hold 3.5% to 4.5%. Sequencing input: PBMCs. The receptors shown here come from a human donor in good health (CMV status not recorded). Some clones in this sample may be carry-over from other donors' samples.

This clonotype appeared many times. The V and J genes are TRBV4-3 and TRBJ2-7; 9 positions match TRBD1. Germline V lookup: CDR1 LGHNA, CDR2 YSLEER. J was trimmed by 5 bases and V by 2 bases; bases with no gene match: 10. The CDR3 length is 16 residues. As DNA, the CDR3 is TGCGCCAGCAGCCAAAGCTGGTTGGACAGGGGAGACGAGCAGTACTTC. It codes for CASSQSWLDRGDEQYF.

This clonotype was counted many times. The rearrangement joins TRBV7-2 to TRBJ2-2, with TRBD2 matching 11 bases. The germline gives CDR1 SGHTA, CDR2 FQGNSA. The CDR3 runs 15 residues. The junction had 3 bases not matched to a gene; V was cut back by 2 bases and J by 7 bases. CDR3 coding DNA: TGTGCCAGCAGCTTACTAGCGGGAGGTCACGGGGAGCTGTTTTTT. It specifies CASSLLAGGHGELFF. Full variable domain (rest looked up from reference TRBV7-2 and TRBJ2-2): GAGVSQSPSNKVTEKGKDVELRCDPISGHTALYWYRQSLGQGLEFLIYFQGNSAPDKSGLPSDRFSAERTGGSVSTLTIQRTQQEDSAVYLCASSLLAGGHGELFFGEGSRLTVL.

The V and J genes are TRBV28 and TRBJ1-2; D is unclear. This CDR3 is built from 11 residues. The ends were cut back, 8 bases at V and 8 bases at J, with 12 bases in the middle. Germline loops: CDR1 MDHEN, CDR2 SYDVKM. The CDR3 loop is CASESGRGYTF. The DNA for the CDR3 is TGTGCCAGCGAATCCGGCAGGGGCTACACCTTC.

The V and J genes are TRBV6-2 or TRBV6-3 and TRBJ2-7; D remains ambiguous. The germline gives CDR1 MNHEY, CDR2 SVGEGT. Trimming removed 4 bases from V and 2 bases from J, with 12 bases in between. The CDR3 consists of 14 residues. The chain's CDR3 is CASSSSAVTYEQYF. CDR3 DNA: TGTGCCAGCAGTTCCTCGGCCGTTACCTACGAGCAGTACTTC.

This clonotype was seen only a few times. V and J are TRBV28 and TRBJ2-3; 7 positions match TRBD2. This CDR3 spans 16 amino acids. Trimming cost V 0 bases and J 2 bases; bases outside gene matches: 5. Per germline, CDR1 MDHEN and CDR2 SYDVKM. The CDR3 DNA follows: TGTGCCAGCAGTTTATGGGGCGGGAGAGACACAGATACGCAGTATTTT. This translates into CASSLWGGRDTDTQYF.

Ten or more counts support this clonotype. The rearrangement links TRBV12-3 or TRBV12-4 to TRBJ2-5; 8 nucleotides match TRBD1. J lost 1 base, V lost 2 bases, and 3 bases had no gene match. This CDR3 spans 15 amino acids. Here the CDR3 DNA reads TGTGCCAGCAGTTTATTGGGGACAGGCCAAGAGACCCAGTACTTC. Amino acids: CASSLLGTGQETQYF.

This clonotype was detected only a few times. CDR3 bases: TGTGCCAGCCGTGAAGGGAGGACTCGACTGATGAACACTGAAGCTTTCTTT. It yields the protein CASREGRTRLMNTEAFF. J is TRBJ1-1 and V is TRBV5-6; D ambiguous. The CDR3 runs 17 residues. V lost 7 bases to trimming and J lost 0 bases, with 22 bases between them. Per germline, CDR1 SGHDT and CDR2 YYEEEE.

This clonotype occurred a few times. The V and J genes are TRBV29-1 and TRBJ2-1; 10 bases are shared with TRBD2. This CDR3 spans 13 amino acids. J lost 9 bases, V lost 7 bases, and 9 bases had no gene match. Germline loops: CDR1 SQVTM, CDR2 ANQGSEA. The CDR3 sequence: CSAGLAALGEQFF. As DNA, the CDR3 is TGCAGCGCTGGACTAGCGGCTCTCGGTGAGCAGTTCTTC.

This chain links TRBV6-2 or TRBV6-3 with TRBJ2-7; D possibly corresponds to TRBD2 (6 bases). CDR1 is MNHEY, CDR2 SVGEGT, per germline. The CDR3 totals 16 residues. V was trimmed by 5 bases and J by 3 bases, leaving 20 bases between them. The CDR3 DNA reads TGTGCCAGCAGTGACGCCACCGGGGACTGGCGCTACGAGCAGTACTTC. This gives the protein CASSDATGDWRYEQYF.

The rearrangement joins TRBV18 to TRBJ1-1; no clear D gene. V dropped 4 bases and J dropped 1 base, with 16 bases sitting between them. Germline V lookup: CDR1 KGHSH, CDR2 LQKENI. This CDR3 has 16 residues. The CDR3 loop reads CASSRGRSPANTEAFF. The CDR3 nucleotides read TGTGCCAGCTCACGAGGACGAAGCCCCGCGAACACTGAAGCTTTCTTT.